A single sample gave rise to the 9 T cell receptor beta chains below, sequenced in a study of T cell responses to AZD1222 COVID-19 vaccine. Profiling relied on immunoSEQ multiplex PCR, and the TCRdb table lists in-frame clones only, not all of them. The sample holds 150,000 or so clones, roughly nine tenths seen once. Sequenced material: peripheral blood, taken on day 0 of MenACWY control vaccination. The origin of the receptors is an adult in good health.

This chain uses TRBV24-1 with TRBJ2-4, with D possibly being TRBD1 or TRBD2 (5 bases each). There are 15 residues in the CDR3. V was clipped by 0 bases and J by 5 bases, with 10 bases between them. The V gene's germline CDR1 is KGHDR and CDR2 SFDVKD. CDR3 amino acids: CATSDLGDGENIQYF. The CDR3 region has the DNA TGTGCCACCAGTGATTTGGGGGACGGTGAAAACATTCAGTACTTC.

The CDR3: CASSVWPQVGASTDTQYF. DNA for the CDR3: TGTGCCAGCAGCGTGTGGCCTCAGGTAGGGGCTAGCACAGATACGCAGTATTTT. The rearrangement joins TRBV9 to TRBJ2-3, with TRBD1 as a possible D gene (5 bases). The CDR3 loop spans 18 amino acids. The germline V gene has CDR1 SGDLS and CDR2 YYNGEE. Trimming cost V 2 bases and J 0 bases, with 19 bases left between them.

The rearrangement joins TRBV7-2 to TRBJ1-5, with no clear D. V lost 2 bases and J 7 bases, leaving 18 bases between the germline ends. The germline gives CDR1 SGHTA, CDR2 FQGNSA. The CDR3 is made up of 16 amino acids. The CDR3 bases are TGTGCCAGCAGCTTAATGCACACCGTGACGGGGCAGCCCCAGCATTTT. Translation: CASSLMHTVTGQPQHF.

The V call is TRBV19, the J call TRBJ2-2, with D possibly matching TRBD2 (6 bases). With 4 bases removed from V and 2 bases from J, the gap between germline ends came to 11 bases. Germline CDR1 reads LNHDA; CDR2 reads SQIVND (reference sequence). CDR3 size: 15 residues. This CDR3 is CASSNVAVNTGELFF. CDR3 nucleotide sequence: TGTGCCAGTAGTAACGTAGCGGTCAACACCGGGGAGCTGTTTTTT.

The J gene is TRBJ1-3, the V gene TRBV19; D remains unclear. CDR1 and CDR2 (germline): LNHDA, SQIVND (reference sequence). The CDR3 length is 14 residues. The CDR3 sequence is CAARAVSSGNTIYF. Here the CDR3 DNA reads TGTGCGGCCCGGGCGGTTTCCTCTGGAAACACCATATATTTT.

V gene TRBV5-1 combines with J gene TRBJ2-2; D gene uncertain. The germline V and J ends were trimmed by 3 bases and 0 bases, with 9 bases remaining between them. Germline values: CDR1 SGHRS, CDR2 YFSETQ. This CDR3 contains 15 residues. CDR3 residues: CASSSTMANTGELFF. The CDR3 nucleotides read TGCGCCAGCAGCTCGACCATGGCGAACACCGGGGAGCTGTTTTTT.

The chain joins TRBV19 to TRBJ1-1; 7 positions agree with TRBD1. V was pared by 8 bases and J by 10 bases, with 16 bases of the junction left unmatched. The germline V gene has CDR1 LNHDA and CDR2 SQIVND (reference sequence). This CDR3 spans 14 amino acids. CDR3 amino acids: CASGLTGSSYRAFF. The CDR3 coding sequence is TGTGCCAGTGGACTGACAGGGTCCTCTTATCGAGCTTTCTTT.

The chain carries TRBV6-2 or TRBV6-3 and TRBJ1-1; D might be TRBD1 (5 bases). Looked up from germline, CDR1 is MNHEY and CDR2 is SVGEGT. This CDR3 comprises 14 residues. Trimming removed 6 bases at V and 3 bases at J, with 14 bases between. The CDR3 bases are TGTGCCAGCAGCCTAAGGGGTAGGGACACTGAAGCTTTCTTT. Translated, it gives CASSLRGRDTEAFF.

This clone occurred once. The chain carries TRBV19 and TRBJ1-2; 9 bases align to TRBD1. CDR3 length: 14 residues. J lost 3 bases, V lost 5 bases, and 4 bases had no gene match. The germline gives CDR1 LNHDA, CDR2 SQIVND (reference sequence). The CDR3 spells CASSRTGVDYGYTF. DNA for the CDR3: TGTGCCAGTAGTCGGACAGGGGTAGACTATGGCTACACCTTC. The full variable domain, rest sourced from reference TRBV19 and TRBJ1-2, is DGGITQSPKYLFRKEGQNVTLSCEQNLNHDAMYWYRQDPGQGLRLIYYSQIVNDFQKGDIAEGYSVSREKKESFPLTVTSAQKNPTAFYLCASSRTGVDYGYTFGSGTRLTVV.